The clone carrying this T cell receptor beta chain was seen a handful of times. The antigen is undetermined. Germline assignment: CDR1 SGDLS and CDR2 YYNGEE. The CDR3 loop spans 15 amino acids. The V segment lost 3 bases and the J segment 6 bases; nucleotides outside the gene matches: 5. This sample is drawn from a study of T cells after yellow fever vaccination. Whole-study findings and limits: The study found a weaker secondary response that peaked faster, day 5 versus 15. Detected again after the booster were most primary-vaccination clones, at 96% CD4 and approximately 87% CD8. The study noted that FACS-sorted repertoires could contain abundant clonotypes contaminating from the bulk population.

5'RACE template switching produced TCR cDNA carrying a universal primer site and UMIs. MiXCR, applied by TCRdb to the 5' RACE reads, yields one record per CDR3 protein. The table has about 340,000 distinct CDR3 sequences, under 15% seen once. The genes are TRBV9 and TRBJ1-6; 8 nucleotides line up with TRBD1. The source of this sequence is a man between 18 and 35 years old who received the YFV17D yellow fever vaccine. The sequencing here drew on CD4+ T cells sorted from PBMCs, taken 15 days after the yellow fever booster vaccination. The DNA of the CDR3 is TGTGCCAGCAGCGCCCGACAGGGGCCTAATTCACCCCTCCACTTT. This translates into CASSARQGPNSPLHF.